Each of the 13 T cell receptor beta chains below was sequenced from the same sample in a study of blood T cell repertoires in COVID-19. The assay was immunoSEQ multiplex PCR, and TCRdb's table has in-frame clones only and misses some. This repertoire shows more than 300,000 clones, about 90% found once; its top ten account for around 3.5%. Sequencing used peripheral blood. These receptors came from a woman under 30 who had recovered from COVID-19.

The chain couples TRBV24-1 to TRBJ1-5; D remains unclear. Germline CDR1 is KGHDR and CDR2 is SFDVKD. This CDR3 has 13 residues. V was shortened by 5 bases and J by 3 bases, with 7 bases between the two germline ends. Written as DNA, the CDR3 is TGTGCCACCAGTGGAGGTTACAATCAGCCCCAGCATTTT. This encodes CATSGGYNQPQHF.

The chain links TRBV19 to TRBJ2-7, with a tentative D call TRBD2 (6 bases). Per the germline V gene, CDR1 is LNHDA and CDR2 is SQIVND (reference sequence). V lost 3 bases and J lost 5, with 11 bases in between. CDR3 length equals 13 residues. In DNA, the CDR3 is TGTGCCAGTAGTATGACTAGTAGGAACGAGCAGTACGTC. It yields the protein CASSMTSRNEQYV.

The chain carries TRBV19 and TRBJ2-1, with 9 bases that match TRBD2. The germline CDR1 and CDR2 sequences are LNHDA and SQIVND (reference sequence). CDR3 size: 17 residues. The junction had 12 bases not matched to a gene; V was cut back by 7 bases and J by 2 bases. In nucleotides, the CDR3 is TGTGCCAGTACCCCCGGCGGTGCGGGAGGGCCCTACAATGAGCAGTTCTTC. It specifies CASTPGGAGGPYNEQFF. Filled out from reference TRBV19 and TRBJ2-1, the complete variable domain reads DGGITQSPKYLFRKEGQNVTLSCEQNLNHDAMYWYRQDPGQGLRLIYYSQIVNDFQKGDIAEGYSVSREKKESFPLTVTSAQKNPTAFYLCASTPGGAGGPYNEQFFGPGTRLTVL.

The CDR3 protein is CASSIRQGYGYTF. The CDR3 bases are TGTGCCAGCAGCATTAGACAGGGCTATGGCTACACCTTC. The rearrangement joins TRBV27 to TRBJ1-2; the match to TRBD1 covers 7 bases. Germline CDR1 and CDR2: MNHEY and SMNVEV (reference sequence). Trimming took 6 bases from V and 4 from J; bases not matched to a gene: 5. The CDR3 runs 13 residues.

The chain recombines TRBV5-1 with TRBJ2-1; 10 bases align to TRBD1. This CDR3 is 16 amino acids long. Trimming took 4 bases from V and 8 from J; bases not matched to a gene: 12. Germline CDR1 reads SGHRS; CDR2 reads YFSETQ. DNA of the CDR3: TGCGCCAGCAGCCACCCGGGACAGGGGTTAGTGCATGAGCAGTTCTTC. Translated, it gives CASSHPGQGLVHEQFF.

V usage is TRBV11-2 and J usage is TRBJ1-5; a possible D gene is TRBD1 (5 bases). CDR3 length: 16 residues. Per the germline V gene, CDR1 is SGHAT and CDR2 is FQNNGV. The V end was cut by 5 bases, the J end by 6 bases, with 20 bases between. CDR3 in DNA: TGTGCCAGCAGCCCCGTAACAGGTAGATCCGCTCAGCCCCAGCATTTT. This translates into CASSPVTGRSAQPQHF.

The chain couples TRBV19 to TRBJ2-1, with no clear D. V shed 5 bases and J shed 3 bases, with 17 bases lying between them. Germline CDR1 LNHDA, CDR2 SQIVND (reference sequence). The CDR3 consists of 16 residues. The CDR3 protein is CASSPPPPSGYNEQFF. The CDR3 DNA sequence: TGTGCCAGTAGTCCCCCCCCGCCGTCAGGCTACAATGAGCAGTTCTTC.

The chain is built from TRBV19 and TRBJ1-5; the match to TRBD1 covers 7 bases. Germline CDR1 and CDR2: LNHDA and SQIVND (reference sequence). This CDR3 is 14 amino acids long. Unmatched junction bases numbered 9, after V lost 7 bases and J lost 6 bases. The CDR3 sequence is CASNNQGGGQPQHF. In nucleotides, the CDR3 is TGTGCCAGTAATAATCAGGGGGGCGGTCAGCCCCAGCATTTT.

This chain joins TRBV6-1 and TRBJ2-5, with D maybe TRBD1 (5 bases). This CDR3 is built from 13 residues. Germline CDR1 is MNHNS and CDR2 is SASEGT. V gave up 7 bases and J gave up 1 base, with 10 bases separating them. CDR3 in DNA: TGTGCCAGCAAGGAAGGGGTCCAAGAGACCCAGTACTTC. Translation gives CASKEGVQETQYF.

The chain links TRBV4-2 to TRBJ1-2; D possibly corresponds to TRBD1 (5 bases). This CDR3 has 15 amino acids. Germline V gives CDR1 LGHNA, CDR2 YNFKEQ. Trimming shortened V by 1 base and J by 0 bases, and 9 bases separated the two germline ends. The CDR3 here is CASSQADNTNYGYTF. The CDR3, as DNA: TGTGCCAGCAGCCAAGCGGACAACACTAACTATGGCTACACCTTC.

This chain joins TRBV6-2 or TRBV6-3 and TRBJ2-1; D gene unclear. The V gene lost 1 base and the J gene lost 5 bases, with 3 bases spanning the gap. The CDR3 consists of 12 residues. The germline CDR1 and CDR2 sequences are MNHEY and SVGEGT. DNA of the CDR3: TGTGCCAGCAGTTACTATAACAATGAGCAGTTCTTC. This codes for CASSYYNNEQFF.

The table lists this clone with a count of one. This chain connects TRBV14 to TRBJ2-1, with TRBD1 matching 10 bases. Germline CDR1 is SGHDN and CDR2 is FVKESK. The J segment lost 8 bases and the V segment lost 2 bases, leaving 6 bases of the junction unmatched. The CDR3 runs to 15 residues. CDR3 DNA: TGTGCCAGCAGCCAACTCGGACAGGGGGACCATGAGCAGTTCTTC. Residues: CASSQLGQGDHEQFF.

The CDR3 DNA sequence: TGTGCCTGGAGTGGATACCCGGGACAGGGGAGAGGCTACACCTTC. Translated: CAWSGYPGQGRGYTF. The genes are TRBV30 and TRBJ1-2; 10 bases line up with TRBD1. CDR1 and CDR2 (germline): GTSNPN, SVGIG (reference sequence). The CDR3 is 15 residues long. J gave up 8 bases and V 1 base, and 10 bases lay outside the gene matches.